This T cell receptor beta chain was recovered during a study of blood T cell repertoires in COVID-19. Across the study: The origin of the acute and convalescent COVID-19 samples was the United States, Italy and Spain. PBMCs, B-cell-depleted T cells, or T cells were the source of the cDNA or gDNA that made up the material.

Original analysis: The authors estimated nucleated cell counts from reference gene primer amplification. Only in-frame clones appear in the TCRdb table, and some are missing; sequencing was by immunoSEQ multiplex PCR. The V and J calls and clone size were taken over from that table, and D and trimming were inferred from the DNA. The table lists tens of thousands of clones, about 88% of them singletons. Germline-derived CDR1 and CDR2 are SGHDT and YYEEEE. The CDR3 spans 15 residues. J was trimmed by 2 bases and V by 1 base; bases with no gene match: 5. The sample holds one count of this clone. The source material was peripheral blood. V gene TRBV5-6 combines with J gene TRBJ2-5, with 7 bases identical to TRBD1. This sequence was found in a man between 65 and 85 years old with acute or convalescent COVID-19. Here the CDR3 reads CASSLSPGGQETQYF. CDR3 DNA sequence: TGTGCCAGCAGCTTGTCCCCAGGGGGACAAGAGACCCAGTACTTC.